This T cell receptor (beta chain) derives from a study of T cell changes during pregnancy in multiple sclerosis. TCRdb keeps only in-frame clones here, not all; method: immunoSEQ multiplex PCR. Of 69,000 or so clones listed, about nine tenths are singletons. The source is a female donor with multiple sclerosis, enrolled in a pregnancy study. The sample consisted of peripheral blood, taken in the third trimester of pregnancy.

The CDR3 loop reads CASFGRGVNTEAFF. The CDR3 DNA follows: TGTGCCAGCTTTGGGAGGGGGGTGAACACTGAAGCTTTCTTT. The chain carries TRBV28 and TRBJ1-1, with TRBD1 as a possible D gene (6 bases). V dropped 8 bases and J dropped 0 bases, with 13 bases sitting between them. From germline, CDR1 is MDHEN and CDR2 SYDVKM. The CDR3 runs to 14 residues. Full variable domain (remainder filled in from reference TRBV28 and TRBJ1-1): DVKVTQSSRYLVKRTGEKVFLECVQDMDHENMFWYRQDPGLGLRLIYFSYDVKMKEKGDIPEGYSVSREKKERFSLILESASTNQTSMYLCASFGRGVNTEAFFGQGTRLTVV.